Listed here are 22 T cell receptor beta chains from one sample, sequenced in a study of blood T cell repertoires in COVID-19. Some clones are missing from TCRdb's copy, which holds only in-frame ones; the method was immunoSEQ multiplex PCR. The sample has about 56,000 clones, around 84% seen once; the top ten hold approximately 13%. Material for sequencing was peripheral blood. The receptor source for this set is a woman at least 80 years old with acute or convalescent COVID-19.

This chain uses TRBV19 with TRBJ2-4; D is unclear. Germline assignment: CDR1 LNHDA and CDR2 SQIVND (reference sequence). The V end was cut by 7 bases, the J end by 2 bases, with 9 bases between. The length of the CDR3 is 13 residues. As DNA, the CDR3 is TGTGCCAGTACCTCGGGTCCCAAAAACATTCAGTACTTC. Its protein is CASTSGPKNIQYF.

The chain is built from TRBV7-9 and TRBJ1-1; D possibly corresponds to TRBD1 (5 bases). Germline CDR1 is SEHNR and CDR2 is FQNEAQ (reference sequence). V dropped 3 bases and J dropped 3 bases, with 8 bases sitting between them. The CDR3 contains 13 residues. The CDR3 nucleotides read TGTGCCAGCAGCTTCTCGGGGGACACTGAAGCTTTCTTT. The encoded protein is CASSFSGDTEAFF.

This clone was seen once. The chain has TRBV2 and TRBJ1-3; tentatively, D is TRBD1 (6 bases). Germline V gene sequence: CDR1 SNHLY, CDR2 FYNNEI. The CDR3 covers 16 residues. Trimming shortened V by 6 bases and J by 0 bases, and 15 bases separated the two germline ends. This CDR3 is CASSRGQPYSGNTIYF. CDR3 bases: TGTGCCAGCAGCCGAGGACAGCCCTACTCTGGAAACACCATATATTTT.

V usage is TRBV10-1 and J usage is TRBJ1-1; possibly TRBD1 for D (5 bases). Germline CDR1 is WNHNN and CDR2 is SYGVQD (reference sequence). Trimming pared 6 bases from V and 0 bases from J, leaving 8 bases between. CDR3 size: 13 residues. CDR3 DNA sequence: TGCGCCAGCAGCGGGACTTTGAACACTGAAGCTTTCTTT. Translating gives CASSGTLNTEAFF.

The chain uses TRBV5-1 and TRBJ1-1; no clear D gene. There are 13 residues in the CDR3. Looked up from germline, CDR1 is SGHRS and CDR2 is YFSETQ. The germline V and J ends were trimmed by 1 base and 0 bases, with 4 bases remaining between them. Here the CDR3 reads CASSLLMNTEAFF. The CDR3 nucleotides are TGCGCCAGCAGCTTGCTTATGAACACTGAAGCTTTCTTT. Supplemented by reference TRBV5-1 and TRBJ1-1, the full variable domain reads KAGVTQTPRYLIKTRGQQVTLSCSPISGHRSVSWYQQTPGQGLQFLFEYFSETQRNKGNFPGRFSGRQFSNSRSEMNVSTLELGDSALYLCASSLLMNTEAFFGQGTRLTVV.

This clone was seen more than once but under ten times. The chain carries TRBV21-1 and TRBJ1-5. TRBV21-1 represents a pseudogene. This CDR3 spans 15 amino acids. The CDR3 loop reads CASSPREGRDQPQHF. CDR3 DNA: TGTGCCAGCAGCCCCAGGGAGGGAAGGGATCAGCCCCAGCATTTT.

This rearrangement joins TRBV6-6 to TRBJ1-1, with a tentative D call TRBD1 (5 bases). Germline lookup yields CDR1 MNHNY and CDR2 SVGAGI (reference sequence). V gave up 1 base and J gave up 1 base, with 10 bases separating them. The CDR3 runs to 15 residues. CDR3 residues: CASSYWGGENTEAFF. CDR3 nucleotide sequence: TGTGCCAGCAGTTACTGGGGGGGGGAGAACACTGAAGCTTTCTTT.

The J gene is TRBJ1-6, the V gene TRBV30; unclear D gene. This CDR3 has 14 residues. Trimming removed 4 bases from V and 10 bases from J, with 17 bases in between. Germline assignment: CDR1 GTSNPN and CDR2 SVGIG (reference sequence). The CDR3 DNA follows: TGTGCCTGGAAAGCCTGGGAGGAGTGGTCACCCCTCCACTTT. Protein product: CAWKAWEEWSPLHF.

The J gene is TRBJ1-5, the V gene TRBV27, with 7 bases that match TRBD1. The V gene end was trimmed by 8 bases and the J gene end by 4 bases; junction bases not matched to a gene: 11. Germline CDR1 reads MNHEY; CDR2 reads SMNVEV (reference sequence). CDR3 length: 15 residues. This CDR3 reads CASAHGDSLNQPQHF. In DNA form, the CDR3 reads TGTGCCAGCGCCCACGGGGACAGCCTAAATCAGCCCCAGCATTTT.

The rearrangement uses TRBV3-1 (or the pseudogene TRBV3-2) and TRBJ1-5, with 9 bases identical to TRBD1. J was trimmed by 4 bases and V by 2 bases; bases with no gene match: 3. Germline CDR1 is LGHDT and CDR2 is YNNKEL (reference sequence). This CDR3 region has 15 residues. The DNA for the CDR3 is TGTGCCAGCAGCCAAACAGGGGGCAGGAATCAGCCCCAGCATTTT. The encoded protein is CASSQTGGRNQPQHF.

The rearrangement uses TRBV6-5 and TRBJ1-2; the match to TRBD1 covers 8 bases. V shed 2 bases, J shed 4 bases, and the junction held 6 bases outside the gene matches. The CDR3 consists of 15 residues. The germline V gene has CDR1 MNHEY and CDR2 SVGAGI. CDR3 protein: CASSYDRGDRYGYTF. In DNA form, the CDR3 reads TGTGCCAGCAGTTACGACAGGGGAGACCGCTATGGCTACACCTTC.

The V gene is TRBV7-2, the J gene TRBJ1-4, with 8 bases aligning to TRBD1. The V gene's germline CDR1 is SGHTA and CDR2 FQGNSA. CDR3 size: 15 residues. V lost 6 bases and J lost 7; bases outside the gene matches: 10. CDR3 amino acids: CASSTYRGSGEKLFF. In nucleotides, the CDR3 is TGTGCCAGCAGTACCTACAGGGGGTCGGGTGAAAAACTGTTTTTT.

The chain has TRBV6-5 and TRBJ1-5, with D tentatively TRBD1 (6 bases). From germline, CDR1 is MNHEY and CDR2 SVGAGI. The length of the CDR3 is 13 residues. V lost 6 bases, J lost 5 bases, and 11 bases lay in between. Here the CDR3 reads CASSRGSDQPQHF. CDR3 in DNA: TGTGCCAGCAGCAGGGGTTCGGATCAGCCCCAGCATTTT.

The chain links TRBV9 to TRBJ1-2; possible D gene TRBD1, 5 bases. V was cut by 2 bases and J by 8 bases, with 13 bases left in between. Germline assignment: CDR1 SGDLS and CDR2 YYNGEE. The CDR3 is made up of 13 amino acids. The CDR3 coding sequence is TGTGCCAGCAGCGTCAACCGGGGGGGAGGCTACACCTTC. Residues: CASSVNRGGGYTF.

The CDR3 nucleotides read TGTGCCATCAGTGAGACCAAACAGGGACCAGATACGCAGTATTTT. It yields the protein CAISETKQGPDTQYF. This chain joins TRBV10-3 and TRBJ2-3, with D perhaps matching TRBD1 (6 bases). Germline V gene data show CDR1 as ENHRY and CDR2 as SYGVKD. V lost 2 bases and J lost 4, with 13 bases in between. The CDR3 consists of 15 residues.

The chain links TRBV5-1 to TRBJ1-4, with 9 bases lining up with TRBD1. J gave up 8 bases and V 0 bases, and 5 bases lay outside the gene matches. From germline, CDR1 is SGHRS and CDR2 YFSETQ. This CDR3 has 15 amino acids. CDR3 sequence (DNA): TGCGCCAGCAGCTTGGGAACAGGGGGCCGGGAAAAACTGTTTTTT. This sequence encodes CASSLGTGGREKLFF. Looking up the rest from reference TRBV5-1 and TRBJ1-4 gives the full variable domain: KAGVTQTPRYLIKTRGQQVTLSCSPISGHRSVSWYQQTPGQGLQFLFEYFSETQRNKGNFPGRFSGRQFSNSRSEMNVSTLELGDSALYLCASSLGTGGREKLFFGSGTQLSVL.

This sequence joins TRBV19 and TRBJ1-2; maybe TRBD1 (5 bases). The length of the CDR3 is 15 residues. Germline loops: CDR1 LNHDA, CDR2 SQIVND (reference sequence). Deletions cut 3 bases from V and 2 bases from J, with 13 bases between. Written as DNA, the CDR3 is TGTGCCAGTAGTATCGGGGGAGTTGGGAACTATGGCTACACCTTC. Residues: CASSIGGVGNYGYTF.

The genes are TRBV15 and TRBJ1-4, with TRBD1 matching 7 bases. The CDR3 runs 14 residues. Germline CDR1 reads LNHNV; CDR2 reads YYDKDF (reference sequence). V gave up 5 bases and J gave up 4 bases; unmatched junction bases: 4. In DNA, the CDR3 is TGTGCCACCAGCCAGGGGGACAGTAATGAAAAACTGTTTTTT. This encodes CATSQGDSNEKLFF.

The chain joins TRBV7-9 to TRBJ1-4; perhaps TRBD1 as D (5 bases). There are 16 residues in the CDR3. Germline-derived CDR1 and CDR2 are SEHNR and FQNEAQ (reference sequence). Trimming shortened V by 5 bases and J by 4 bases, and 17 bases separated the two germline ends. CDR3 in amino acids: CASSLQGGRVNEKLFF. The CDR3 bases are TGTGCCAGCAGCCTCCAGGGAGGTCGCGTTAATGAAAAACTGTTTTTT.

This sequence joins TRBV12-5 and TRBJ2-3, with 8 nucleotides matching TRBD2. Germline V gene sequence: CDR1 LGHNT, CDR2 FRNRAP. V was pared by 2 bases and J by 0 bases, with 4 bases of the junction left unmatched. This CDR3 spans 16 amino acids. In DNA form, the CDR3 reads TGTGCTAGTGGTTTGAAGAGCGGGGGTAGCACAGATACGCAGTATTTT. This encodes CASGLKSGGSTDTQYF.

This clone was recorded a few times. The chain carries TRBV24-1 and TRBJ1-5; 9 positions agree with TRBD1. The J segment lost 2 bases and the V segment lost 3 bases, leaving 7 bases of the junction unmatched. The CDR3 spans 17 residues. CDR1 and CDR2 from the germline V gene are KGHDR and SFDVKD. The CDR3 is CATSDPRTGDGNQPQHF. The CDR3 DNA reads as TGTGCCACCAGTGATCCGAGGACAGGGGATGGCAATCAGCCCCAGCATTTT.

The chain recombines TRBV18 with TRBJ1-6; TRBD1 might be the D (6 bases). V lost 6 bases and J lost 1, with 10 bases in between. There are 15 residues in the CDR3. The germline V gene has CDR1 KGHSH and CDR2 LQKENI. The chain's CDR3 is CASSSQGSYNSPLHF. The CDR3 DNA reads as TGTGCCAGCTCGTCACAGGGTTCCTATAATTCACCCCTCCACTTT.